Shown below are 15 T cell receptor beta chains from a single sample sequenced in a study of blood T cell repertoires in COVID-19 (dated by TCRdb to about 2020). Receptors were amplified or captured by the immunoSEQ multiplex PCR assay. TCRdb mirrors the immuneACCESS table, restricted to in-frame sequences. Some clones are absent from its copies; in checked studies, under half trace to an unresolved V gene, and the reason for the others is unknown. Recorded for this sample are about 120,000 clones; approximately 90% of them occurred a single time. The leading ten clones occupy 4% to 5.5% of the sample. Sequenced sample: peripheral blood. These receptors were obtained from a man between 40 and 49 years old with acute or convalescent COVID-19.

This sequence joins TRBV5-1 and TRBJ2-7; 7 bases line up with TRBD1. Germline assignment: CDR1 SGHRS and CDR2 YFSETQ. V dropped 8 bases and J dropped 6; count of bases not matched to a gene: 11. The CDR3 covers 13 residues. CDR3 protein: CASPQGEICEQYF. The CDR3 region has the DNA TGCGCCAGTCCGCAGGGGGAAATCTGCGAGCAGTACTTC.

As DNA, the CDR3 is TGTGCCAGCACCCTAGCGGGACTCCTCACAGATACGCAGTATTTT. Protein: CASTLAGLLTDTQYF. The V gene is TRBV27, the J gene TRBJ2-3; 9 nucleotides line up with TRBD2. With V trimmed by 7 bases and J by 2 bases, 7 bases remained unmatched. The germline V gene encodes CDR1 MNHEY and CDR2 SMNVEV (reference sequence). The CDR3 is made up of 15 amino acids.

The chain recombines TRBV11-1 with TRBJ2-1; 10 bases line up with TRBD1. Per the germline V gene, CDR1 is SGHAT and CDR2 is FQDESV (reference sequence). This CDR3 is built from 16 residues. Trimming at V came to 5 bases and at J to 1 base, leaving 5 bases not matched to a gene. The CDR3: CASSPGQGGSYNEQFF. The CDR3 nucleotides read TGTGCCAGCAGCCCCGGACAGGGGGGGTCCTACAATGAGCAGTTCTTC. The whole variable domain, remainder taken from reference TRBV11-1 and TRBJ2-1, is EAEVAQSPRYKITEKSQAVAFWCDPISGHATLYWYRQILGQGPELLVQFQDESVVDDSQLPKDRFSAERLKGVDSTLKIQPAELGDSAMYLCASSPGQGGSYNEQFFGPGTRLTVL.

The chain combines TRBV5-4 with TRBJ1-3, with TRBD1 matching 7 bases. CDR3 size: 15 residues. The germline gives CDR1 SGHNT, CDR2 YYREEE (reference sequence). The junction had 5 bases not matched to a gene; V was cut back by 4 bases and J by 1 base. Written as DNA, the CDR3 is TGTGCCAGCAGCACCCAGACAGGGTCTGGAAACACCATATATTTT. It is translated as CASSTQTGSGNTIYF.

This rearrangement joins TRBV5-1 to TRBJ2-2; 9 bases align to TRBD1. The germline CDR1 and CDR2 sequences are SGHRS and YFSETQ. Trimming took 0 bases from V and 4 from J; bases not matched to a gene: 7. The CDR3 extends over 17 amino acids. The CDR3 loop reads CASSLGVGTGFTGELFF. In DNA form, the CDR3 reads TGCGCCAGCAGCTTGGGTGTTGGGACAGGGTTCACCGGGGAGCTGTTTTTT.

The chain carries TRBV15 and TRBJ2-5, with 8 bases matching TRBD1. The CDR3 sequence is 16 residues long. The J segment lost 5 bases and the V segment lost 3 bases, leaving 11 bases of the junction unmatched. The germline V gene has CDR1 LNHNV and CDR2 YYDKDF (reference sequence). The CDR3 protein is CATSSPRGRVGETQYF. CDR3 sequence (DNA): TGTGCCACCAGCAGCCCCAGGGGGCGCGTTGGGGAGACCCAGTACTTC.

The J gene is TRBJ1-1, the V gene TRBV13; 8 nucleotides align to TRBD1. Germline assignment: CDR1 PRHDT and CDR2 FYEKMQ (reference sequence). This CDR3 is 14 amino acids long. V dropped 10 bases and J dropped 2; count of bases not matched to a gene: 9. This CDR3 is CATLQGVGNTEAFF. The DNA of the CDR3 is TGTGCCACCCTACAGGGGGTTGGCAACACTGAAGCTTTCTTT.

V is TRBV11-3 and J is TRBJ1-1; a possible D gene is TRBD1 (6 bases). V was pared by 3 bases and J by 2 bases, with 7 bases between. The CDR3 is made up of 13 amino acids. Germline CDR1 reads SGHNT; CDR2 reads YENEEA. The CDR3 region has the DNA TGTGCCAGCAGCTTGACAGGCAACACTGAAGCTTTCTTT. It yields the protein CASSLTGNTEAFF. The full variable domain, completed using reference TRBV11-3 and TRBJ1-1, is EAGVVQSPRYKIIEKKQPVAFWCNPISGHNTLYWYLQNLGQGPELLIRYENEEAVDDSQLPKDRFSAERLKGVDSTLKIQPAELGDSAVYLCASSLTGNTEAFFGQGTRLTVV.

This chain connects TRBV6-6 to TRBJ2-1; D perhaps matches TRBD1 (6 bases). V lost 5 bases and J 4 bases, leaving 15 bases between the germline ends. The CDR3 consists of 15 residues. The germline CDR1 and CDR2 sequences are MNHNY and SVGAGI (reference sequence). The CDR3 is CASSKLQGLYNEQFF. The CDR3 DNA follows: TGTGCCAGCAGTAAGCTACAGGGTTTGTACAATGAGCAGTTCTTC.

This chain joins TRBV6-5 and TRBJ2-3; D is possibly TRBD1 (6 bases). Germline CDR1 is MNHEY and CDR2 is SVGAGI. The V gene lost 2 bases and the J gene lost 3 bases, with 6 bases spanning the gap. The CDR3 contains 13 residues. CDR3 DNA sequence: TGTGCCAGCAGTTACGACAGGACAGATACGCAGTATTTT. Residues: CASSYDRTDTQYF.

The V and J genes are TRBV6-2 or TRBV6-3 and TRBJ2-2; D uncertain. The CDR3 consists of 13 residues. Trimming took off 2 bases at V and 7 bases at J, with 8 bases between the two ends. CDR1 and CDR2 (germline): MNHEY, SVGEGT. The DNA of the CDR3 is TGTGCCAGCAGTTACCTGGTCGGCGGGGAGCTGTTTTTT. This codes for CASSYLVGGELFF.

J is TRBJ2-1 and V is TRBV27, with 8 bases aligning to TRBD1. CDR1 and CDR2 (germline): MNHEY, SMNVEV (reference sequence). The CDR3 spans 15 residues. Trimming took 2 bases from V and 4 from J; bases not matched to a gene: 4. The CDR3 here is CASSLVGQAYNEQFF. CDR3 nucleotides: TGTGCCAGCAGTTTAGTGGGACAGGCTTACAATGAGCAGTTCTTC.

The genes are TRBV10-3 and TRBJ2-3, with unresolved D. CDR1 and CDR2 from the germline V gene are ENHRY and SYGVKD. The CDR3 has 14 amino acids. V lost 5 bases to trimming and J lost 0 bases, with 9 bases between them. This chain's CDR3 is CAISLGPSTDTQYF. The CDR3 region has the DNA TGTGCCATCAGTCTGGGCCCTAGCACAGATACGCAGTATTTT.

This clone occurred a few times. This chain connects TRBV5-6 to TRBJ2-2; D not certain. There are 14 residues in the CDR3. Germline CDR1 reads SGHDT; CDR2 reads YYEEEE. The V gene lost 4 bases and the J gene lost 3 bases, with 10 bases spanning the gap. The CDR3 loop reads CASSAVPDTGELFF. CDR3 nucleotides: TGTGCCAGCAGCGCGGTCCCGGACACCGGGGAGCTGTTTTTT.

The chain recombines TRBV5-1 with TRBJ2-1; 11 bases map to TRBD2. Germline V gene data show CDR1 as SGHRS and CDR2 as YFSETQ. This CDR3 contains 17 residues. With 3 bases clipped from V and 11 bases from J, the junction kept 16 bases outside the gene matches. CDR3 amino acids: CASSSTSGLAASLQQFF. The CDR3 DNA is TGCGCCAGCAGCTCTACCTCGGGACTAGCGGCCTCCTTGCAGCAGTTCTTC.